The 20 T cell receptor beta chains in this list originate from one sample, sequenced in a study of blood T cells in healthy people across ages. Combining a sample-barcoded 5' primer with a J-beta primer mix, a second PCR ran for about 7 to 11 cycles. TCRdb re-derived calls from the 5' RACE reads in MiXCR, one entry per CDR3 protein. The table records 1.5 million to 2 million distinct CDR3 sequences, about 28% of them present only once. Sequenced: blood. These receptors were obtained from a young woman in good health.

This clonotype appeared many times. This chain joins TRBV7-6 and TRBJ2-5; TRBD2 agrees at 7 bases. This CDR3 region has 13 residues. V dropped 5 bases and J dropped 11; count of bases not matched to a gene: 11. CDR1 is SGHVS and CDR2 is FNYEAQ in the germline V gene. CDR3 in DNA: TGTGCCAGCAGCCAGAACGGGGGAGGGGAGCAGTACTTC. The encoded protein is CASSQNGGGEQYF.

This clonotype was detected ten times or more. The chain combines TRBV29-1 with TRBJ2-1, with D maybe TRBD2 (5 bases). The V gene's germline CDR1 is SQVTM and CDR2 ANQGSEA. V dropped 3 bases and J dropped 6 bases, with 15 bases sitting between them. The CDR3 has 14 residues. DNA of the CDR3: TGCAGCGTTGACTCCGGCGAGGGTCCCAATGAGCAGTTCTTC. Its translation: CSVDSGEGPNEQFF.

This clonotype was counted at least ten times. This rearrangement joins TRBV6-5 to TRBJ2-6; D remains ambiguous. Trimming took off 1 base at V and 0 bases at J, with 4 bases between the two ends. The CDR3 is 15 residues long. Germline V gene data show CDR1 as MNHEY and CDR2 as SVGAGI. CDR3 sequence (DNA): TGTGCCAGCAGTTACTATAGCTCTGGGGCCAACGTCCTGACTTTC. This codes for CASSYYSSGANVLTF.

This clonotype was detected ten times or more. V and J are TRBV5-5 and TRBJ2-7; 7 bases align to TRBD1. Germline-derived CDR1 and CDR2 are SGHKS and YYEKEE (reference sequence). This CDR3 is 14 amino acids long. With 6 bases clipped from V and 3 bases from J, the junction kept 9 bases outside the gene matches. The CDR3 nucleotides are TGTGCCAGCACCCCGACCGGGACAGACTACGAGCAGTACTTC. Translation gives CASTPTGTDYEQYF.

J is TRBJ2-1 and V is TRBV4-1; D is tentatively TRBD1 or TRBD2 (5 bases each). The CDR3 consists of 16 residues. Trimming cost V 0 bases and J 1 base, with 10 bases left between them. The germline V gene has CDR1 MGHRA and CDR2 YSYEKL. CDR3 DNA sequence: TGCGCCAGCAGCCAAGATCCGGGGCAATCCTACAATGAGCAGTTCTTC. It is translated as CASSQDPGQSYNEQFF.

V gene TRBV30 combines with J gene TRBJ2-6; D is perhaps TRBD2 (6 bases). CDR1 and CDR2 (germline): GTSNPN, SVGIG (reference sequence). V lost 0 bases to trimming and J lost 0 bases, with 9 bases between them. This CDR3 has 16 residues. The CDR3 region has the DNA TGTGCCTGGAGTGTGGGGAGGCCCTCTGGGGCCAACGTCCTGACTTTC. Translating gives CAWSVGRPSGANVLTF.

V usage is TRBV6-1 and J usage is TRBJ2-1; D is perhaps TRBD1 (7 bases). Trimming removed 7 bases at V and 8 bases at J, with 21 bases between. CDR1 is MNHNS, CDR2 SASEGT, per germline. The CDR3 loop spans 15 amino acids. In nucleotides, the CDR3 is TGTGCCAGCATCACCGAAACGGGACAGCGGGATGAGCAGTTCTTC. Residues: CASITETGQRDEQFF.

J is TRBJ2-7 and V is TRBV20-1, with 8 bases matching TRBD1. CDR3 size: 13 residues. V shed 4 bases, J shed 4 bases, and the junction held 6 bases outside the gene matches. CDR1 and CDR2 (germline): DFQATT, SNEGSKA (reference sequence). The CDR3 sequence is CSATQGAGYEQYF. CDR3 DNA: TGCAGTGCTACTCAGGGGGCGGGGTACGAGCAGTACTTC.

Many counts were recorded for this clonotype. The J gene is TRBJ2-7, the V gene TRBV5-1, with D uncertain. The ends were cut back, 0 bases at V and 2 bases at J, with 9 bases in the middle. The germline CDR1 and CDR2 sequences are SGHRS and YFSETQ. The CDR3 length is 14 residues. The CDR3 here is CASSLDLGPYEQYF. Here the CDR3 DNA reads TGCGCCAGCAGCTTGGACCTGGGTCCCTACGAGCAGTACTTC.

This chain links TRBV29-1 with TRBJ2-7; TRBD1 or TRBD2 may be the D gene (5 bases each). The CDR3 sequence is 14 residues long. The germline gives CDR1 SQVTM, CDR2 ANQGSEA. The V and J ends lost 6 bases and 4 bases respectively, with 19 bases between them. The CDR3, as DNA: TGCAGCGTGGGGACCGGGACGGATCCATACGAGCAGTACTTC. This sequence encodes CSVGTGTDPYEQYF.

This clonotype showed up just a few times. The chain couples TRBV6-5 to TRBJ2-1; the D gene is possibly TRBD2 (6 bases). The CDR3 runs 13 residues. The germline V and J ends were trimmed by 6 bases and 9 bases, with 15 bases remaining between them. CDR1 and CDR2 (germline): MNHEY, SVGAGI. CDR3 sequence reads: CASSRGIRSEQFF. The CDR3 DNA is TGTGCCAGCAGCCGCGGGATAAGGTCTGAGCAGTTCTTC.

The V call is TRBV12-3 or TRBV12-4, the J call TRBJ2-7, with D tentatively TRBD1 (6 bases). The CDR3 sequence is 14 residues long. V gave up 6 bases and J gave up 3 bases, with 15 bases separating them. CDR3 sequence reads: CASSDRDNSYEQYF. The CDR3 nucleotides read TGTGCCAGCAGCGATCGGGACAACAGCTACGAGCAGTACTTC.

J is TRBJ2-2 and V is TRBV10-1; TRBD2 might be the D (7 bases). Looked up from germline, CDR1 is WNHNN and CDR2 is SYGVQD (reference sequence). V gave up 3 bases and J gave up 7 bases, with 15 bases separating them. This CDR3 region has 15 residues. CDR3 in amino acids: CASSDPGGNGGELFF. CDR3 DNA sequence: TGCGCCAGCAGTGACCCGGGGGGCAATGGCGGGGAGCTGTTTTTT.

This chain joins TRBV15 and TRBJ2-1; D may match TRBD1 or TRBD2 (6 bases each). Germline V gene lookup returns CDR1 LNHNV and CDR2 YYDKDF (reference sequence). V was shortened by 0 bases and J by 5 bases, with 14 bases between the two germline ends. This CDR3 has 16 amino acids. In nucleotides, the CDR3 is TGTGCCACCAGCAGAGATGAATACGGGGGCCACAATGAGCAGTTCTTC. It specifies CATSRDEYGGHNEQFF.

This clonotype was seen a few times. This chain uses TRBV11-1 with TRBJ2-1; D unclear. Per the germline V gene, CDR1 is SGHAT and CDR2 is FQDESV (reference sequence). CDR3 size: 14 residues. V was shortened by 6 bases and J by 0 bases, with 9 bases between the two germline ends. The CDR3 here is CASSTLSSYNEQFF. CDR3 nucleotide sequence: TGTGCCAGCAGTACACTGAGCTCCTACAATGAGCAGTTCTTC.

On this clonotype: One junction end disagrees with the germline gene, perhaps due to a read error. V is TRBV7-2 and J is TRBJ2-1, with D hard to call. Per germline, CDR1 SGHTA and CDR2 FQGNSA. This CDR3 has 14 amino acids. The CDR3 loop is CAGSLNTLSNEQFF. CDR3 DNA sequence: TGTGCCGGCAGCTTAAATACGCTTTCCAATGAGCAGTTCTTC.

The V gene is TRBV9, the J gene TRBJ2-2, with TRBD2 identical over 10 bases. Per the germline V gene, CDR1 is SGDLS and CDR2 is YYNGEE. The CDR3 totals 16 residues. The V and J ends lost 0 bases and 5 bases, in that order; junction bases with no gene match: 4. The CDR3 nucleotides are TGTGCCAGCAGCGTAGGTCTAGCGGGAGATACCGGGGAGCTGTTTTTT. Translation: CASSVGLAGDTGELFF.

The chain employs TRBV10-2 and TRBJ2-3, with 10 bases identical to TRBD2. Unmatched junction bases numbered 8, after V lost 3 bases and J lost 5 bases. The CDR3 sequence is 16 residues long. Germline values: CDR1 WSHSY, CDR2 SAAADI. The DNA of the CDR3 is TGCGCCAGCAGTGAACTAGCGGGGCAATCGGGAGATACGCAGTATTTT. The encoded protein is CASSELAGQSGDTQYF.

The genes are TRBV20-1 and TRBJ2-1, with 9 bases lining up with TRBD2. The CDR3 runs 16 residues. The germline V gene has CDR1 DFQATT and CDR2 SNEGSKA (reference sequence). Trimming at V came to 3 bases and at J to 6 bases, leaving 12 bases not matched to a gene. The CDR3 DNA reads as TGCAGTGCTAGGCCCTTGGGCGGGGGGGTCTCCAATGAGCAGTTCTTC. This encodes CSARPLGGGVSNEQFF.

J is TRBJ2-1 and V is TRBV2, with D tentatively TRBD1 (6 bases). The CDR3 loop spans 16 amino acids. V was shortened by 6 bases and J by 0 bases, with 15 bases between the two germline ends. Germline V CDR1 and CDR2: SNHLY, FYNNEI. CDR3 sequence reads: CASRGVGASSYNEQFF. CDR3 nucleotides: TGTGCCAGCAGGGGGGTGGGGGCGAGCTCCTACAATGAGCAGTTCTTC.